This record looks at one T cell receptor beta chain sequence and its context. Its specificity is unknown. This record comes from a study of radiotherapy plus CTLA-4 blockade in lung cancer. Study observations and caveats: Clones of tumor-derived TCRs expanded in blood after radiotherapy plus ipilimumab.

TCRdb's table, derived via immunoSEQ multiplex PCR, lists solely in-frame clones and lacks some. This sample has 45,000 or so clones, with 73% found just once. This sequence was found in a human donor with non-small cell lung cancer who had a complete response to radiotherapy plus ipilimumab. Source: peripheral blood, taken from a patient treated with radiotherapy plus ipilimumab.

The CDR3 DNA sequence: TGCGCCAGCAGCTTCGGGACAGGAGGCGAGACCCAGTACTTC. Amino acid sequence: CASSFGTGGETQYF. The chain uses TRBV5-1 and TRBJ2-5, with 8 bases identical to TRBD1. CDR1 and CDR2 from the germline V gene are SGHRS and YFSETQ. V was clipped by 2 bases and J by 5 bases; unmatched bases: 5. The CDR3 sequence is 14 residues long.